These 16 T cell receptor beta chains were all obtained from the same sample, sequenced in a study of T cells in Graves' hyperthyroidism and ophthalmopathy. The CDR3 regions of TCR beta were amplified from RNA transcripts. During a first-round RT-PCR of the TCR CDR3, the HTBI primer set was used. Each CDR3 protein gets one entry after TCRdb re-called the multiplex PCR reads with MiXCR. The sample lists a few hundred thousand distinct CDR3 sequences; roughly a sixth were seen once. The sequenced sample consisted of blood. The receptors were sampled from a woman aged 18-30 years with Graves' ophthalmopathy.

This chain uses TRBV4-2 with TRBJ1-2; D unclear. The CDR3 runs 15 residues. The germline V and J ends were trimmed by 4 bases and 0 bases, with 12 bases remaining between them. The germline V gene encodes CDR1 LGHNA and CDR2 YNFKEQ. In nucleotides, the CDR3 is TGTGCCAGCAGCCGGGAGACAATGACTAACTATGGCTACACCTTC. Translating it yields CASSRETMTNYGYTF.

V is TRBV6-1 and J is TRBJ2-7, with 10 positions matching TRBD1. The V gene end was trimmed by 5 bases and the J gene end by 5 bases; junction bases not matched to a gene: 6. The CDR3 is made up of 14 amino acids. Germline V CDR1 and CDR2: MNHNS, SASEGT. As DNA, the CDR3 is TGTGCCAGCAGTCCTTGGACAGGGGGAAACGAGCAGTACTTC. It specifies CASSPWTGGNEQYF.

Note on this clonotype: A much larger clone sits a single nucleotide away, making a read error possible. V and J are TRBV3-1 and TRBJ1-1; a possible D gene is TRBD1 (6 bases). The germline V gene encodes CDR1 LGHDT and CDR2 YNNKEL (reference sequence). This CDR3 comprises 13 residues. The V end was cut by 6 bases, the J end by 4 bases, with 12 bases between. The CDR3 coding sequence is TGTGCCAGCAGTACAGGGCCCAGCACTGAAGCTTTCTTT. Translated: CASSTGPSTEAFF.

The V gene is TRBV4-1, the J gene TRBJ1-5; maybe TRBD1 (5 bases). CDR1 is MGHRA and CDR2 is YSYEKL in the germline V gene. This CDR3 comprises 16 residues. The V and J ends lost 2 bases and 1 base respectively, with 12 bases between them. The chain's CDR3 is CASSQPLGGSNQPQHF. DNA of the CDR3: TGCGCCAGCAGCCAACCTCTGGGGGGAAGCAATCAGCCCCAGCATTTT.

This clonotype was counted between two and nine times. This rearrangement joins TRBV20-1 to TRBJ1-5, with D perhaps TRBD1 (6 bases). CDR3 length equals 13 residues. Germline V gives CDR1 DFQATT, CDR2 SNEGSKA (reference sequence). Trimming removed 7 bases at V and 7 bases at J, with 17 bases between. The CDR3 is CSGGGGGLQPQHF. The CDR3 region has the DNA TGCAGTGGGGGGGGCGGGGGGCTGCAGCCCCAGCATTTT.

The genes are TRBV19 and TRBJ2-7; D remains ambiguous. The CDR3 totals 17 residues. V was shortened by 3 bases and J by 1 base, with 19 bases between the two germline ends. The germline CDR1 and CDR2 sequences are LNHDA and SQIVND (reference sequence). CDR3: CASSISAYRTISYEQYF. The CDR3, as DNA: TGTGCCAGTAGTATCAGCGCGTACAGAACAATTTCCTACGAGCAGTACTTC. The whole variable domain, remainder taken from reference TRBV19 and TRBJ2-7, is DGGITQSPKYLFRKEGQNVTLSCEQNLNHDAMYWYRQDPGQGLRLIYYSQIVNDFQKGDIAEGYSVSREKKESFPLTVTSAQKNPTAFYLCASSISAYRTISYEQYFGPGTRLTVT.

V and J are TRBV4-1 and TRBJ1-6; D ambiguous. CDR1 is MGHRA and CDR2 is YSYEKL in the germline V gene. V dropped 4 bases and J dropped 0 bases, with 19 bases sitting between them. The CDR3 covers 19 residues. The CDR3 protein is CASSPDPSSLSSYNSPLHF. The DNA of the CDR3 is TGCGCCAGCAGCCCCGACCCCTCCTCTTTGAGCTCCTATAATTCACCCCTCCACTTT.

The DNA of the CDR3 is TGTGCCAGCAGCCTGAGGGTCTTCGCTGAAGCTTTCTTT. Translating it yields CASSLRVFAEAFF. The chain employs TRBV7-9 and TRBJ1-1; no reliable D call. From germline, CDR1 is SEHNR and CDR2 FQNEAQ (reference sequence). The CDR3 is 13 residues long. Trimming pared 5 bases from V and 6 bases from J, leaving 13 bases between.

This clonotype was found many times. An end of the junction differs from the germline gene, which may be a read error. The rearrangement links TRBV11-2 to TRBJ2-1, with D perhaps matching TRBD1 (6 bases). This CDR3 has 11 residues. Germline lookup yields CDR1 SGHAT and CDR2 FQNNGV. CDR3 DNA sequence: TGTGCCAGCAGATTAGGGACACAGCAGTTCTTC. Translation gives CASRLGTQQFF.

This clonotype was counted at least ten times. This chain joins TRBV5-4 and TRBJ1-1; D uncertain. Trimming cost V 0 bases and J 5 bases, with 14 bases left between them. Germline-derived CDR1 and CDR2 are SGHNT and YYREEE (reference sequence). This CDR3 is 15 amino acids long. The CDR3 sequence: CASSLVGGGGTEAFF. The CDR3 DNA reads TGTGCCAGCAGCTTGGTTGGAGGTGGCGGGACTGAAGCTTTCTTT.

This clonotype occurred many times. The V and J genes are TRBV2 and TRBJ1-2; the D gene is possibly TRBD1 (6 bases). The CDR3 totals 15 residues. Germline CDR1 reads SNHLY; CDR2 reads FYNNEI. Deletions cut 3 bases from V and 5 bases from J, with 16 bases between. CDR3 nucleotide sequence: TGTGCCAGCAGTGACGGGTTGCGGACAGATTATGGCTACACCTTC. It is translated as CASSDGLRTDYGYTF. Full variable domain (missing parts from reference TRBV2 and TRBJ1-2): EPEVTQTPSHQVTQMGQEVILRCVPISNHLYFYWYRQILGQKVEFLVSFYNNEISEKSEIFDDQFSVERPDGSNFTLKIRSTKLEDSAMYFCASSDGLRTDYGYTFGSGTRLTVV.

In its sample, this clonotype was seen many times. The rearrangement uses TRBV7-6 and TRBJ1-2; D unresolved. V was cut by 3 bases and J by 4 bases, with 12 bases left in between. The CDR3 is 14 residues long. Germline CDR1 SGHVS, CDR2 FNYEAQ. As DNA, the CDR3 is TGTGCCAGCAGCTTCAGCCCTTCTAGCTATGGCTACACCTTC. Translated, it gives CASSFSPSSYGYTF.

About this clonotype: The junction differs from germline at one of its ends, possibly a read error. The chain has TRBV4-2 and TRBJ1-2; D is undetermined. This CDR3 is built from 15 residues. Per the germline V gene, CDR1 is LGHNA and CDR2 is YNFKEQ. The CDR3 is CVSSQAHFLKVGYTF. CDR3 bases: TGTGTCAGCAGCCAAGCCCACTTCCTGAAGGTTGGCTACACCTTC.

This clonotype was detected ten times or more. The chain joins TRBV28 to TRBJ1-1; TRBD1 might be the D (5 bases). The CDR3 runs 12 residues. V was shortened by 6 bases and J by 6 bases, with 11 bases between the two germline ends. Germline CDR1 is MDHEN and CDR2 is SYDVKM. The CDR3 loop is CASSYGASEAFF. The DNA of the CDR3 is TGTGCCAGCAGCTACGGGGCATCTGAAGCTTTCTTT.

Regarding this clonotype: A single base separates this from a much larger clone, so it may be a read error. This chain connects TRBV28 to TRBJ2-7; the match to TRBD2 covers 10 bases. The CDR3 has 15 residues. Germline V lookup: CDR1 MDHEN, CDR2 SYDVKM. The CDR3 nucleotides are TGTGCCAGCAGCCTGCCGGCTAGCGGGAGATACGGGCAGTACTTC. Encoded protein: CASSLPASGRYGQYF.

The rearrangement links TRBV19 to TRBJ1-1; TRBD1 matches 7 bases. Per germline, CDR1 LNHDA and CDR2 SQIVND (reference sequence). The CDR3 has 15 residues. V gave up 5 bases and J gave up 4 bases; unmatched junction bases: 10. CDR3 coding DNA: TGTGCCAGTAGTCCACGGACAGGCTCGGGCACTGAAGCTTTCTTT. Protein sequence: CASSPRTGSGTEAFF. Variable domain in full (rest from reference TRBV19 and TRBJ1-1): DGGITQSPKYLFRKEGQNVTLSCEQNLNHDAMYWYRQDPGQGLRLIYYSQIVNDFQKGDIAEGYSVSREKKESFPLTVTSAQKNPTAFYLCASSPRTGSGTEAFFGQGTRLTVV.